This TCR beta chain was sequenced for a study of cytomegalovirus exposure and HLA in healthy donors. About the study: An earlier analysis found some 120 million unique TCR beta sequences from about 190 million T cells. Study-level findings and limits: Later on, a genetic analysis was performed. It linked a missense variant in DCLRE1C with V- and J-gene trimming of TCR beta.

The V end lost 1 base, the J end lost 8 bases, and 17 bases lay between the germline ends. Germline V gene sequence: CDR1 SGHAT, CDR2 FQNNGV. The CDR3 covers 15 residues. Healthy bone marrow donors supplied every sample. Note on this clone: Its antigen is unidentified.

60 Vbeta and 13 Jbeta primers were used in PCR. The assay was immunoSEQ multiplex PCR, and TCRdb's table has in-frame clones only and misses some. The sample carries approximately 61,000 clones, 75% to 85% recorded once. This receptor was taken from a man between 45 and 60 years old in good health and CMV-seropositive. Sequencing was performed on PBMCs. The rearrangement joins TRBV11-2 to TRBJ1-2; possible D gene TRBD1, 6 bases. CDR3 nucleotide sequence: TGTGCCAGCAGCTTAGTAGGGGGGGGGACTCGGGGCTACACCTTC. It is translated as CASSLVGGGTRGYTF.